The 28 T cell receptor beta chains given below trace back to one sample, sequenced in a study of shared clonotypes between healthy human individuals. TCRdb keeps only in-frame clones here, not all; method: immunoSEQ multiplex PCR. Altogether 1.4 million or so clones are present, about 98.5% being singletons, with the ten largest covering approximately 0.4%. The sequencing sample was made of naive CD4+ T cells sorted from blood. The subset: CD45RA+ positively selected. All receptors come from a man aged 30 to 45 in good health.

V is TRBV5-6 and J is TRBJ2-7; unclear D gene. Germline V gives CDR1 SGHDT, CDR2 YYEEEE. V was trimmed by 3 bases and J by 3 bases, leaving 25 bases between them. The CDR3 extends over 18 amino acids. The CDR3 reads CASSSRTLSPRSGYEQYF. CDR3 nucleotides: TGTGCCAGCAGCTCCCGGACGCTTAGTCCTAGGTCGGGCTACGAGCAGTACTTC.

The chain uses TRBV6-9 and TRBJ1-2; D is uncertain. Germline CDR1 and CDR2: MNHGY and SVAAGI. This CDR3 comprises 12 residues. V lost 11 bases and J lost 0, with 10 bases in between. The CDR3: CADRVANYGYTF. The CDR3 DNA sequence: TGTGCCGACCGGGTGGCTAACTATGGCTACACCTTC.

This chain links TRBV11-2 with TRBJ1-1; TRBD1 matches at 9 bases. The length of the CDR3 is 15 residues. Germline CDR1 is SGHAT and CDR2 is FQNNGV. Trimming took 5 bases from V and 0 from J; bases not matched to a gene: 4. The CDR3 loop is CASSAGTGMNTEAFF. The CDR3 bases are TGTGCCAGCAGCGCCGGGACAGGGATGAACACTGAAGCTTTCTTT.

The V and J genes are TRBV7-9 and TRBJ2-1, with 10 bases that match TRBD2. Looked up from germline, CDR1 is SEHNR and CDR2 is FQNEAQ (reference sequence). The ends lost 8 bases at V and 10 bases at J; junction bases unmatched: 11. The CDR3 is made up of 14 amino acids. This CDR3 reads CASGGLARGLEQFF. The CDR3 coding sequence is TGTGCCAGCGGGGGACTAGCGAGAGGTTTGGAGCAGTTCTTC.

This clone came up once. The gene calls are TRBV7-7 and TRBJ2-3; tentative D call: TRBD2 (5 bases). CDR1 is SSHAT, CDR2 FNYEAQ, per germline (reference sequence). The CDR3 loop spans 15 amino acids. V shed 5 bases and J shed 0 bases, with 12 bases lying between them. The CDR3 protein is CASSPDYLSTDTQYF. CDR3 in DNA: TGTGCCAGCAGCCCTGACTACCTTAGCACAGATACGCAGTATTTT.

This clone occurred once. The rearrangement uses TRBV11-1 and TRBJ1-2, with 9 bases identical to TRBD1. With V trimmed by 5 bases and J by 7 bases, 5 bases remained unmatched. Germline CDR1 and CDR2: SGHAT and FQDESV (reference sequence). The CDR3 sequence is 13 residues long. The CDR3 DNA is TGTGCCAGCAGCCCTGGGACAGGGTCTGGCTACACCTTC. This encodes CASSPGTGSGYTF.

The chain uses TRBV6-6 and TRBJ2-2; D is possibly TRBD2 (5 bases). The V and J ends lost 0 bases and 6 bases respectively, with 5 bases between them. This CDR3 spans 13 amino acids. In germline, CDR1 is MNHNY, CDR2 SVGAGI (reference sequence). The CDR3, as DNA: TGTGCCAGCAGTTACTCGAGGGCCGGGGAGCTGTTTTTT. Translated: CASSYSRAGELFF.

Here the CDR3 DNA reads TGTGCCAGCAGTGAGACTAGCGGGAGACAGGAGCAGTACTTC. As protein: CASSETSGRQEQYF. The rearrangement uses TRBV2 and TRBJ2-7, with 12 bases that match TRBD2. Looked up from germline, CDR1 is SNHLY and CDR2 is FYNNEI. With V trimmed by 3 bases and J by 7 bases, 4 bases remained unmatched. The CDR3 length is 14 residues.

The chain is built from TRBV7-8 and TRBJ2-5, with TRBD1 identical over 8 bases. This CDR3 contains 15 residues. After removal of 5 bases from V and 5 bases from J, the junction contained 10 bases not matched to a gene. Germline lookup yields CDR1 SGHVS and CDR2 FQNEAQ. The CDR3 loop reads CASSPTDRDGETQYF. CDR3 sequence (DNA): TGTGCCAGCAGCCCCACGGACAGGGACGGGGAGACCCAGTACTTC.

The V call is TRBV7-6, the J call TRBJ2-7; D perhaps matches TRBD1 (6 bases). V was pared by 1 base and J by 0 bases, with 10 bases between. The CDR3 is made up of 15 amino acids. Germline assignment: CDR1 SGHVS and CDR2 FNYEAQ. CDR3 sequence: CASSLGQAYSYEQYF. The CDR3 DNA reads TGTGCCAGCAGCTTAGGACAGGCTTACTCCTACGAGCAGTACTTC.

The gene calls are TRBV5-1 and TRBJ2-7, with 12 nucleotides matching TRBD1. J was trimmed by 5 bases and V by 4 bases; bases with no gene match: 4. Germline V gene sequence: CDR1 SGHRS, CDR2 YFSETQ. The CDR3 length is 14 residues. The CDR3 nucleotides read TGCGCCAGCAGCAAGGGACAGGGGGCTAACGAGCAGTACTTC. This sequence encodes CASSKGQGANEQYF. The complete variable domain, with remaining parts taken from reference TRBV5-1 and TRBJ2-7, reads KAGVTQTPRYLIKTRGQQVTLSCSPISGHRSVSWYQQTPGQGLQFLFEYFSETQRNKGNFPGRFSGRQFSNSRSEMNVSTLELGDSALYLCASSKGQGANEQYFGPGTRLTVT.

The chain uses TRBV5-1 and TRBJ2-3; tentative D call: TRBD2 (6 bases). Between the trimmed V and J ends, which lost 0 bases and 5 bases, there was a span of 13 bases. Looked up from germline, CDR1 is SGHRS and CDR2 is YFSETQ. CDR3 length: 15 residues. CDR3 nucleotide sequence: TGCGCCAGCAGCTTGGCACCGGGAGTGATAGATACGCAGTATTTT. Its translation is CASSLAPGVIDTQYF.

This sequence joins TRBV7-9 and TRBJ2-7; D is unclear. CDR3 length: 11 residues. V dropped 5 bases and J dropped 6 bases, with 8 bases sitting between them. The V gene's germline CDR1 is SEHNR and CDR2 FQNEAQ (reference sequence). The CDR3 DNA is TGTGCCAGCAGCCGGAAGATCGAGCAGTACTTC. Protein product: CASSRKIEQYF. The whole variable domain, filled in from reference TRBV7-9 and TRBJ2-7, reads DTGVSQNPRHKITKRGQNVTFRCDPISEHNRLYWYRQTLGQGPEFLTYFQNEAQLEKSRLLSDRFSAERPKGSFSTLEIQRTEQGDSAMYLCASSRKIEQYFGPGTRLTVT.

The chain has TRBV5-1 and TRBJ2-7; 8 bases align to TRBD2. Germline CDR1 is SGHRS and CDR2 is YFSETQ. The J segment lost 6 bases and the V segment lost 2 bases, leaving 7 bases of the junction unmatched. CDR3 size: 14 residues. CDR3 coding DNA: TGCGCCAGCAGCTTTTTCCGGGAGGGCCGCGAGCAGTACTTC. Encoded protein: CASSFFREGREQYF.

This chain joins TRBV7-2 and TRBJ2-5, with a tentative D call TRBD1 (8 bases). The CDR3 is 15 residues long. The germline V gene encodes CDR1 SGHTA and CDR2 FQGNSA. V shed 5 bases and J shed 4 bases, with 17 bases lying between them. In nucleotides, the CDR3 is TGTGCCAGCAGCGAAAGACAGGGGAGGGGAGAGACCCAGTACTTC. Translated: CASSERQGRGETQYF.

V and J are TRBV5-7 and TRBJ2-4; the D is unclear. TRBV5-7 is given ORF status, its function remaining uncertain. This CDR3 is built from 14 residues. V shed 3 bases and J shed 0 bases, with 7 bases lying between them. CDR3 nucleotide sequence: TGTGCCAGCAGCTCCGGATTAGCCAAAAACATTCAGTACTTC. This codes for CASSSGLAKNIQYF.

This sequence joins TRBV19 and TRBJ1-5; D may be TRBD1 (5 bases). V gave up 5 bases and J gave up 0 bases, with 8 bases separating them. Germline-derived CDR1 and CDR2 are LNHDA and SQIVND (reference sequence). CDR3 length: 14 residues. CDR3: CASSSDSSNQPQHF. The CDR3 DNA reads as TGTGCCAGTAGTTCCGACAGTAGCAATCAGCCCCAGCATTTT.

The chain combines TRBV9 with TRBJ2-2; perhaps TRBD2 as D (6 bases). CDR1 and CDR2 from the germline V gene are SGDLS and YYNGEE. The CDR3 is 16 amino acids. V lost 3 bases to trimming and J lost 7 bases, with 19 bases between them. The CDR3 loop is CASSADSGRRYGELFF. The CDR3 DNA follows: TGTGCCAGCAGCGCAGACAGCGGGCGACGATACGGGGAGCTGTTTTTT.

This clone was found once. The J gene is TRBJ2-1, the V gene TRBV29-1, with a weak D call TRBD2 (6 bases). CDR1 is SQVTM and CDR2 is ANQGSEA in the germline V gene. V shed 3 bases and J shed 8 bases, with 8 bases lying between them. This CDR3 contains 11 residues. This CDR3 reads CSVDGGYEQFF. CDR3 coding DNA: TGCAGCGTTGACGGGGGTTATGAGCAGTTCTTC.

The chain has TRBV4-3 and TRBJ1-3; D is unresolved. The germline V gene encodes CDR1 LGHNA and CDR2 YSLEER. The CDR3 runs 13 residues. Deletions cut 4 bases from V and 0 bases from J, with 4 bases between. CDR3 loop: CASSLYSGNTIYF. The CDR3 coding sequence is TGCGCCAGCAGCCTCTACTCTGGAAACACCATATATTTT.

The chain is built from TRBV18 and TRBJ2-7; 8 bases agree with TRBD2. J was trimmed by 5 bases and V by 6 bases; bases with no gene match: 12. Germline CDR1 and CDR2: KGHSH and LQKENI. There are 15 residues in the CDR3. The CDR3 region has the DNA TGTGCCAGCTCTCCCCAGCGGGAGAGCGCGAACGAGCAGTACTTC. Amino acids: CASSPQRESANEQYF.

CDR3 sequence (DNA): TGTGCCAGCAGCAACGGTGGGCCCGGAAAGACCCAGTACTTC. It is translated as CASSNGGPGKTQYF. This sequence joins TRBV7-2 and TRBJ2-5; D is undetermined. The V end was cut by 5 bases, the J end by 6 bases, with 16 bases between. CDR3 length equals 14 residues. Germline assignment: CDR1 SGHTA and CDR2 FQGNSA.

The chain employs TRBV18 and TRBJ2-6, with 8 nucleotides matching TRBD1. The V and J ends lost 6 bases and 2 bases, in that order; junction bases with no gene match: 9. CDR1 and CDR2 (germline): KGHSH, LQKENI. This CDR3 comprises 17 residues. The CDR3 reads CASSSGQGNTGANVLTF. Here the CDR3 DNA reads TGTGCCAGCTCCTCTGGACAGGGTAATACTGGGGCCAACGTCCTGACTTTC.

The CDR3 region is CASSLRGFGNTIYF. The CDR3 DNA reads as TGTGCCAGCAGTTTACGAGGATTTGGAAACACCATATATTTT. This chain links TRBV27 with TRBJ1-3, with D hard to call. The CDR3 consists of 14 residues. Germline values: CDR1 MNHEY, CDR2 SMNVEV (reference sequence). Trimming removed 2 bases at V and 3 bases at J, with 8 bases between.

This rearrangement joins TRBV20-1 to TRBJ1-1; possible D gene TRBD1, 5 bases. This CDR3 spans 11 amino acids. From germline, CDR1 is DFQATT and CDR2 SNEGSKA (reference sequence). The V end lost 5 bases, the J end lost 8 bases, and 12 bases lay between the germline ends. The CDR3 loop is CSAGGAREAFF. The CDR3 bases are TGCAGTGCTGGCGGGGCGCGGGAAGCTTTCTTT.

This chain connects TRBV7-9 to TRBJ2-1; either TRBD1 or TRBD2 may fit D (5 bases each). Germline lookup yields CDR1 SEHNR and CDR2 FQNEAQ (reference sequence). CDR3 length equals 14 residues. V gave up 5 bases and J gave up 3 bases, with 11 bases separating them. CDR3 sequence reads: CASSVRDHYNEQFF. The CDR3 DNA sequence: TGTGCCAGCAGCGTCCGGGACCACTACAATGAGCAGTTCTTC.

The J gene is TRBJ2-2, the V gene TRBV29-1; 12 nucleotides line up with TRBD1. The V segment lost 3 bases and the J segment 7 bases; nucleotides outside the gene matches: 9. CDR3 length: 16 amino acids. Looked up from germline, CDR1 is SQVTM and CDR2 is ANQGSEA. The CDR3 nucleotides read TGCAGCGTTGAGGGGACCGGGACAGGGGGCTTCGGGGAGCTGTTTTTT. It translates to CSVEGTGTGGFGELFF.

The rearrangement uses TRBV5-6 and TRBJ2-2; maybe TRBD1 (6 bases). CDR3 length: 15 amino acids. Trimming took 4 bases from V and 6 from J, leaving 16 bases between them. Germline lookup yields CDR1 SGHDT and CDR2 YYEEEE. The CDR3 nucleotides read TGTGCCAGCAGCGTTCCAGGGGTCGGGGCCGGGGAGCTGTTTTTT. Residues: CASSVPGVGAGELFF.